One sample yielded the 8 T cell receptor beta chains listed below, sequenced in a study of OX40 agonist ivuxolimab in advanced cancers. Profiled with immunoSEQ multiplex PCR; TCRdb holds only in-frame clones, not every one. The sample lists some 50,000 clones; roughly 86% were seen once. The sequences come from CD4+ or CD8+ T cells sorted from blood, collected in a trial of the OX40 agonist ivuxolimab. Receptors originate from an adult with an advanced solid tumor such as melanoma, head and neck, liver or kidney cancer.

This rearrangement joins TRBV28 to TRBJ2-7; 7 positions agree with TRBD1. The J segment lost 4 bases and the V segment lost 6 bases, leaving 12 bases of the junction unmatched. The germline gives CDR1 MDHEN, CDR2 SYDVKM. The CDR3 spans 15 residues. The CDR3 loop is CASRSSATGLYEQYF. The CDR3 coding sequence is TGTGCCAGCAGGTCGAGCGCGACAGGGTTATACGAGCAGTACTTC.

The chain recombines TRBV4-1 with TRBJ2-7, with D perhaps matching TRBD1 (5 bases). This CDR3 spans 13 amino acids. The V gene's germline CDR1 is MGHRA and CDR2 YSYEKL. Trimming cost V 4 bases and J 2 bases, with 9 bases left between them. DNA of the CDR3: TGCGCCAGCAGCCCGAGACAGACCTACGAGCAGTACTTC. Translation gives CASSPRQTYEQYF.

The CDR3: CASSTPGQVIQETQYF. The CDR3 DNA follows: TGTGCCAGCAGTACGCCGGGACAGGTGATCCAAGAGACCCAGTACTTC. The V call is TRBV9, the J call TRBJ2-5; 8 bases fit TRBD1. V shed 5 bases and J 1 base; nucleotides not matched to a gene: 10. From germline, CDR1 is SGDLS and CDR2 YYNGEE. The CDR3 has 16 amino acids.

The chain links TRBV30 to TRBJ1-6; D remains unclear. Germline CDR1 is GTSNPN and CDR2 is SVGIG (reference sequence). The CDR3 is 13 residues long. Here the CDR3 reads CARRPRSNSPLHF. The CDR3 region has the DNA TGTGCAAGGCGCCCTAGATCAAATTCACCCCTCCACTTT.

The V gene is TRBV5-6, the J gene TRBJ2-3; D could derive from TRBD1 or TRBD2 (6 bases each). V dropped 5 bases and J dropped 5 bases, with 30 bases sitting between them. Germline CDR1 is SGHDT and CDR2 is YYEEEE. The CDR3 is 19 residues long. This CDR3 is CASSRGILGGSPREDTQYF. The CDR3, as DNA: TGTGCCAGCAGTCGAGGAATATTAGGGGGGTCCCCCCGAGAAGATACGCAGTATTTT.

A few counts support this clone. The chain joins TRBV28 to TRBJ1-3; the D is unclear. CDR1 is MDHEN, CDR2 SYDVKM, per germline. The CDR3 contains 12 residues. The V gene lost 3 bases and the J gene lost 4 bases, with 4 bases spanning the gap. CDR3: CASSFFGNTIYF. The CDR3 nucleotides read TGTGCCAGCAGTTTTTTCGGAAACACCATATATTTT.

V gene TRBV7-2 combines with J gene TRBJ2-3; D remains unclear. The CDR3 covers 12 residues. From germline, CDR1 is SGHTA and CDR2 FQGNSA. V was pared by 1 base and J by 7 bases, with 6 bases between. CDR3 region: CASSLGPYTQYF. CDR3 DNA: TGTGCCAGCAGCTTAGGTCCATATACGCAGTATTTT.

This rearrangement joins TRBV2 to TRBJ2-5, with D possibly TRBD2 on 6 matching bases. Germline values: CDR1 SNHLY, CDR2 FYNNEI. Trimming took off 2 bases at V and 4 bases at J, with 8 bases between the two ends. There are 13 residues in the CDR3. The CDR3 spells CASSEQGGETQYF. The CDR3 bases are TGTGCCAGCAGTGAACAGGGAGGAGAGACCCAGTACTTC.